This T cell receptor (beta chain) was profiled in a study of blood T cell repertoires in COVID-19. The overall study: From the United States, Italy and Spain came samples of acute and convalescent COVID-19. T cells, B-cell-depleted T cells, or PBMCs provided the cDNA or gDNA that served as material.

The trim removed 1 base at V and 2 bases at J, leaving 7 bases unmatched. The CDR3 runs to 16 residues. CDR1 and CDR2 from the germline V gene are SGDLS and YYNGEE. Original data processing: How many nucleated cells were present was estimated from reference gene primer amplification. The assay was immunoSEQ multiplex PCR, and TCRdb's table has in-frame clones only and misses some. The V and J calls and clone size come from that table; D and trimming were worked out from the DNA. The profile shows around 190,000 clones, 88% of them singletons. The sequence derives from a man younger than 35 with active or convalescent COVID-19. Sample: peripheral blood. V and J are TRBV9 and TRBJ1-2; 8 bases match TRBD1. The CDR3 region is CASSVSGGTGNYGYTF. The CDR3 nucleotides read TGTGCCAGCAGCGTATCAGGGGGCACCGGCAACTATGGCTACACCTTC.